This T cell receptor (beta chain) stems from a study of HIV-infected patients and healthy controls. Regarding the study as a whole: A major limitation was that merely sixteen HIV-infected individuals were processed.

Concerning this clonotype itself: The antigen is not known.

Reverse transcription used about 500 ng RNA and constant-region primers for alpha and beta. Using multiplexing indices, alpha and beta chain libraries were generated apart by chain-specific third strand synthesis. TCRdb called the 5' RACE reads again in MiXCR, with one record for every CDR3 protein. The table shows about 14,000 distinct CDR3 sequences, with roughly an eighth occurring only once. The CDR3 consists of 15 residues. V was cut by 0 bases and J by 6 bases, with 12 bases left in between. The germline gives CDR1 MNHNS, CDR2 SASEGT. Roughly three months, about 14 weeks, into antiretroviral therapy, follow-up blood was collected. The repertoire came from unfractionated whole blood and reflected all unsorted peripheral T cells.

Sample: blood, taken during antiretroviral therapy. This clonotype was obtained from an adult with HIV infection. The donor label of this sample is uncertain. The chain is built from TRBV6-1 and TRBJ2-1; perhaps D is TRBD1 or TRBD2 (5 bases each). The CDR3 loop reads CASSEARAGTNEQFF. The CDR3 region has the DNA TGTGCCAGCAGTGAAGCCAGGGCAGGGACCAATGAGCAGTTCTTC.